One sample yielded the 31 T cell receptor beta chains listed below, sequenced in a study of blood T cell repertoires in COVID-19. Profiled with immunoSEQ multiplex PCR; TCRdb holds only in-frame clones, not every one. The repertoire holds around 160,000 clones, with 87% as singletons. Sequenced material: peripheral blood. The source is a man at least 80 years old with acute or convalescent COVID-19.

The rearrangement links TRBV5-1 to TRBJ2-5; D might be TRBD2 (5 bases). The V end was cut by 0 bases, the J end by 1 base, with 10 bases between. The germline CDR1 and CDR2 sequences are SGHRS and YFSETQ. The CDR3 extends over 15 amino acids. CDR3 sequence (DNA): TGCGCCAGCAGCTTGGGCAGGAGGTTCCAAGAGACCCAGTACTTC. Its translation: CASSLGRRFQETQYF.

V and J are TRBV4-2 and TRBJ2-7, with 8 bases lining up with TRBD1. Germline CDR1 reads LGHNA; CDR2 reads YNFKEQ. There are 17 residues in the CDR3. After removal of 4 bases from V and 5 bases from J, the junction contained 16 bases not matched to a gene. For the CDR3, the DNA is TGTGCCAGCAGCCGCACAGGGGGATCCGTCTCTTTTGACGAGCAGTACTTC. It yields the protein CASSRTGGSVSFDEQYF.

This sequence joins TRBV6-1 and TRBJ1-1, with no clear D. Trimming left V 2 bases short and J 0 bases short, with 7 bases between. Germline CDR1 MNHNS, CDR2 SASEGT. This CDR3 region has 14 residues. CDR3 in DNA: TGTGCCAGCAGTGAAAACAGAATGAACACTGAAGCTTTCTTT. Translation: CASSENRMNTEAFF.

V usage is TRBV27 and J usage is TRBJ1-2; 7 bases align to TRBD1. The germline gives CDR1 MNHEY, CDR2 SMNVEV (reference sequence). The CDR3 runs 14 residues. Trimming removed 2 bases from V and 8 bases from J; junction bases left unmatched: 8. The CDR3 bases are TGTGCCAGCAGTTTAAGGACAGGAAACGGGGGCTACACCTTC. This sequence encodes CASSLRTGNGGYTF.

The chain uses TRBV7-2 and TRBJ1-1; no firm D call. V was pared by 3 bases and J by 2 bases, with 7 bases between. Germline V gene lookup returns CDR1 SGHTA and CDR2 FQGNSA. This CDR3 spans 13 amino acids. The CDR3 sequence: CASSFSVNTEAFF. The CDR3 region has the DNA TGTGCCAGCAGCTTTTCAGTAAACACTGAAGCTTTCTTT.

This clone was seen once. The gene calls are TRBV3-1 (or the pseudogene TRBV3-2) and TRBJ2-7; D not certain. CDR1 and CDR2 from the germline V gene are LGHDT and YNNKEL (reference sequence). The CDR3 contains 14 residues. Trimming took off 1 base at V and 9 bases at J, with 16 bases between the two ends. The CDR3 protein is CASSQGLVGERQYF. The DNA for the CDR3 is TGTGCCAGCAGCCAAGGGCTAGTCGGAGAACGGCAGTACTTC.

V usage is TRBV3-1 (or the pseudogene TRBV3-2) and J usage is TRBJ1-2, with 9 bases fitting TRBD1. The CDR3 spans 15 residues. Germline V gene lookup returns CDR1 LGHDT and CDR2 YNNKEL (reference sequence). Trimming at V came to 5 bases and at J to 4 bases, leaving 8 bases not matched to a gene. CDR3 coding DNA: TGTGCCAGCAGCTACGGGACAGGGAGGGGCTATGGCTACACCTTC. This sequence encodes CASSYGTGRGYGYTF.

The CDR3 spells CASSPTSFPKTQYF. The CDR3 nucleotides are TGCGCCAGCAGCCCCACTAGTTTCCCGAAGACCCAGTACTTC. V gene TRBV5-1 combines with J gene TRBJ2-5; tentatively, D is TRBD2 (5 bases). V was cut by 4 bases and J by 6 bases, with 16 bases left in between. Germline-derived CDR1 and CDR2 are SGHRS and YFSETQ. The CDR3 has 14 amino acids.

This clone was seen a single time. The chain joins TRBV9 to TRBJ1-4; 7 bases match TRBD1. The germline gives CDR1 SGDLS, CDR2 YYNGEE. CDR3 length: 14 amino acids. V was clipped by 3 bases and J by 8 bases; unmatched bases: 7. DNA of the CDR3: TGTGCCAGCAGCGCGACAGGGTTGGGGGAAAAACTGTTTTTT. Encoded protein: CASSATGLGEKLFF. Complete variable domain (other parts from reference TRBV9 and TRBJ1-4): DSGVTQTPKHLITATGQRVTLRCSPRSGDLSVYWYQQSLDQGLQFLIQYYNGEERAKGNILERFSAQQFPDLHSELNLSSLELGDSALYFCASSATGLGEKLFFGSGTQLSVL.

V and J are TRBV4-2 and TRBJ1-3; weak D call: TRBD1 (5 bases). The CDR3 length is 16 residues. Germline V gene data show CDR1 as LGHNA and CDR2 as YNFKEQ. Trimming cost V 1 base and J 0 bases, with 10 bases left between them. CDR3 residues: CASSQARGTSGNTIYF. CDR3 sequence (DNA): TGTGCCAGCAGCCAAGCTCGGGGGACCTCTGGAAACACCATATATTTT.

The chain links TRBV7-9 to TRBJ2-5; the D is unclear. CDR3 length: 17 amino acids. Germline V gives CDR1 SEHNR, CDR2 FQNEAQ (reference sequence). Between the trimmed V and J ends, which lost 5 bases and 4 bases, there was a span of 23 bases. The CDR3 spells CASSIERIDIMSETQYF. CDR3 in DNA: TGTGCCAGCAGCATCGAGAGGATAGATATTATGTCAGAGACCCAGTACTTC.

J is TRBJ2-1 and V is TRBV3-1 (or the pseudogene TRBV3-2); 11 bases line up with TRBD2. CDR3 length: 15 amino acids. Germline trimming cut 0 bases from V and 11 bases from J; bases unmatched to any gene: 6. Germline values: CDR1 LGHDT, CDR2 YNNKEL (reference sequence). In DNA form, the CDR3 reads TGTGCCAGCAGCCAAGAGACAGGGACTAGCGGAAAGCAGTTCTTC. Its protein is CASSQETGTSGKQFF.

The V gene is TRBV6-1, the J gene TRBJ2-7, with TRBD2 matching over 9 bases. The junction had 14 bases not matched to a gene; V was cut back by 2 bases and J by 0 bases. Germline lookup yields CDR1 MNHNS and CDR2 SASEGT. The CDR3 contains 19 residues. The CDR3 reads CASSEFGVSGRPSSYEQYF. The CDR3 bases are TGTGCCAGCAGTGAATTTGGTGTTAGCGGGAGACCGAGCTCCTACGAGCAGTACTTC.

The chain employs TRBV10-2 and TRBJ1-3, with a weak D call TRBD1 (6 bases). The CDR3 runs 14 residues. Germline-derived CDR1 and CDR2 are WSHSY and SAAADI. V lost 7 bases and J 0 bases, leaving 10 bases between the germline ends. The CDR3 DNA follows: TGCGCCAGCACCGGACAGAGCTCTGGAAACACCATATATTTT. This encodes CASTGQSSGNTIYF.

This chain uses TRBV5-1 with TRBJ1-1, with 9 bases aligning to TRBD1. Germline CDR1 SGHRS, CDR2 YFSETQ. This CDR3 has 15 amino acids. J was trimmed by 1 base and V by 0 bases; bases with no gene match: 1. CDR3 nucleotides: TGCGCCAGCAGCTTGGAGGGACAGGGGAACACTGAAGCTTTCTTT. Its protein is CASSLEGQGNTEAFF.

The CDR3 DNA reads as TGTGCCAGCAGTTTCAGGGTAACCGGGGAGCTGTTTTTT. Translating it yields CASSFRVTGELFF. The V and J genes are TRBV27 and TRBJ2-2; D is perhaps TRBD1 (5 bases). Trimming took 3 bases from V and 5 from J, leaving 7 bases between them. Germline-derived CDR1 and CDR2 are MNHEY and SMNVEV (reference sequence). This CDR3 region has 13 residues.

This rearrangement joins TRBV27 to TRBJ2-4; D perhaps matches TRBD2 (6 bases). The CDR3 runs 13 residues. Trimming cost V 6 bases and J 3 bases, with 9 bases left between them. The germline gives CDR1 MNHEY, CDR2 SMNVEV (reference sequence). The CDR3 is CASRDYLKNIQYF. For the CDR3, the DNA is TGTGCCAGCAGGGACTATCTCAAAAACATTCAGTACTTC.

This clone was found a few times. The rearrangement links TRBV5-1 to TRBJ2-7, with 8 positions matching TRBD2. The CDR3 contains 14 residues. The germline gives CDR1 SGHRS, CDR2 YFSETQ. The trim removed 5 bases at V and 4 bases at J, leaving 8 bases unmatched. The CDR3 here is CASSLDGGEYEQYF. The CDR3 DNA is TGCGCCAGCAGTTTAGACGGGGGGGAATACGAGCAGTACTTC.

The chain is built from TRBV18 and TRBJ1-1, with a possible D match to TRBD1 (6 bases). CDR3 length: 13 amino acids. Germline values: CDR1 KGHSH, CDR2 LQKENI. Trimming shortened V by 5 bases and J by 1 base, and 8 bases separated the two germline ends. The CDR3 spells CASSEGENTEAFF. The CDR3 region has the DNA TGTGCCAGCTCAGAGGGGGAGAACACTGAAGCTTTCTTT.

This clone was seen only a few times. This chain uses TRBV6-5 with TRBJ2-3, with D perhaps TRBD1 (5 bases). The CDR3 loop spans 14 amino acids. The germline V gene has CDR1 MNHEY and CDR2 SVGAGI. Trimming stripped 0 bases from V and 4 bases from J, with 8 bases between. The CDR3 reads CASSYSWGADTQYF. CDR3 coding DNA: TGTGCCAGCAGTTACTCTTGGGGCGCAGATACGCAGTATTTT.

The V and J genes are TRBV13 and TRBJ2-1; 7 bases map to TRBD2. CDR1 and CDR2 from the germline V gene are PRHDT and FYEKMQ (reference sequence). This CDR3 is built from 17 residues. V shed 5 bases and J 1 base; nucleotides not matched to a gene: 11. This CDR3 reads CASSGGVGGPSYNEQFF. CDR3 DNA sequence: TGTGCCAGCAGCGGGGGGGTGGGAGGGCCGTCCTACAATGAGCAGTTCTTC.

The gene calls are TRBV18 and TRBJ1-3; no firm D call. Germline V gene sequence: CDR1 KGHSH, CDR2 LQKENI. The V gene lost 3 bases and the J gene lost 3 bases, with 9 bases spanning the gap. The CDR3 contains 14 residues. DNA of the CDR3: TGTGCCAGCTCACCTAGCGGGGTTGGAAACACCATATATTTT. Translating it yields CASSPSGVGNTIYF.

This chain joins TRBV7-6 and TRBJ2-3; D not resolved. Trimming stripped 0 bases from V and 2 bases from J, with 6 bases between. The CDR3 length is 14 residues. Germline V lookup: CDR1 SGHVS, CDR2 FNYEAQ. This CDR3 is CASSLASHTDTQYF. The CDR3 DNA reads TGTGCCAGCAGCTTAGCGAGTCACACAGATACGCAGTATTTT.

The CDR3 DNA follows: TGTGCCACCAGTGAGGCAAAGGGACTAGCGGGAGTAGTGTATGAGCAGTTCTTC. It codes for CATSEAKGLAGVVYEQFF. The V gene is TRBV24-1, the J gene TRBJ2-1; 14 bases agree with TRBD2. After removal of 4 bases from V and 8 bases from J, the junction contained 12 bases not matched to a gene. The CDR3 length is 18 residues. Germline CDR1 reads KGHDR; CDR2 reads SFDVKD.

The chain carries TRBV6-5 and TRBJ1-1; D is uncertain. Trimming cost V 0 bases and J 14 bases, with 16 bases left between them. The CDR3 is 13 residues long. CDR1 and CDR2 from the germline V gene are MNHEY and SVGAGI. In DNA, the CDR3 is TGTGCCAGCAGTTACTCGTTCCGAGGGTCGGGGTTCTTT. It specifies CASSYSFRGSGFF.

The chain recombines TRBV28 with TRBJ1-6, with 9 nucleotides matching TRBD1. The CDR3 is 15 amino acids. V gave up 5 bases and J gave up 6 bases; unmatched junction bases: 5. Germline values: CDR1 MDHEN, CDR2 SYDVKM. This CDR3 reads CASSPQDRGNSPLHF. DNA of the CDR3: TGTGCCAGCAGTCCTCAGGACAGGGGTAATTCACCCCTCCACTTT.

V and J are TRBV4-1 and TRBJ1-6, with D possibly TRBD1 on 5 matching bases. The V and J ends lost 0 bases and 10 bases respectively, with 19 bases between them. In germline, CDR1 is MGHRA, CDR2 YSYEKL. This CDR3 contains 17 residues. The CDR3 DNA reads TGCGCCAGCAGCCAAGATTCGGCCGCGGGGGTTGGATCACCCCTCCACTTT. It encodes CASSQDSAAGVGSPLHF.

The chain links TRBV3-1 (or the pseudogene TRBV3-2) to TRBJ1-2, with 8 bases identical to TRBD1. Germline lookup yields CDR1 LGHDT and CDR2 YNNKEL (reference sequence). V was pared by 8 bases and J by 8 bases, with 13 bases of the junction left unmatched. The CDR3 covers 14 residues. The CDR3 nucleotides read TGTGCCAGCGGGGAGCTACAGGGGGTTGGAGGCTACACCTTC. Its protein is CASGELQGVGGYTF.

The chain couples TRBV5-4 to TRBJ1-6; TRBD1 is a possible D gene (5 bases). V lost 4 bases, J lost 10 bases, and 21 bases lay in between. This CDR3 has 16 residues. Germline loops: CDR1 SGHNT, CDR2 YYREEE (reference sequence). The chain's CDR3 is CASSPGLSGLESPLHF. CDR3 coding DNA: TGTGCCAGCAGCCCGGGCCTATCAGGGTTAGAATCACCCCTCCACTTT.

V gene TRBV19 combines with J gene TRBJ2-7; TRBD2 agrees at 7 bases. The germline V gene has CDR1 LNHDA and CDR2 SQIVND (reference sequence). The CDR3 length is 16 residues. Unmatched junction bases numbered 11, after V lost 3 bases and J lost 3 bases. CDR3 DNA sequence: TGTGCCAGTAGTATTTCCCCTCGGGGGGACCTCTACGAGCAGTACTTC. Translation gives CASSISPRGDLYEQYF. Variable domain in full (rest from reference TRBV19 and TRBJ2-7): DGGITQSPKYLFRKEGQNVTLSCEQNLNHDAMYWYRQDPGQGLRLIYYSQIVNDFQKGDIAEGYSVSREKKESFPLTVTSAQKNPTAFYLCASSISPRGDLYEQYFGPGTRLTVT.

V usage is TRBV6-1 and J usage is TRBJ2-3, with TRBD1 matching 9 bases. The V gene's germline CDR1 is MNHNS and CDR2 SASEGT. The CDR3 length is 15 residues. The ends lost 3 bases at V and 1 base at J; junction bases unmatched: 2. The CDR3 DNA reads TGTGCCAGCAGTGAGAGGGACAGGGGCACAGATACGCAGTATTTT. This translates into CASSERDRGTDTQYF.